This T cell receptor beta chain was recorded in a study of cytomegalovirus exposure and HLA in healthy donors. Use of 60 Vbeta and 13 Jbeta primers characterized the PCR. The data were produced by immunoSEQ multiplex PCR, yet TCRdb's version contains in-frame clones alone and is incomplete. The data contain around 60,000 clones, around 75% of them singletons. Trimming cost V 8 bases and J 0 bases, with 13 bases left between them. CDR1 is SNHLY, CDR2 FYNNEI, per germline. The CDR3 spans 14 residues. This sequence was found in a woman in her 40s in good health and CMV-seropositive. V gene TRBV2 combines with J gene TRBJ1-1, with D possibly TRBD1 on 6 matching bases. What was sequenced was PBMCs. CDR3 loop: CASHSWTVNTEAFF. Written as DNA, the CDR3 is TGTGCCAGCCATTCTTGGACAGTGAACACTGAAGCTTTCTTT.